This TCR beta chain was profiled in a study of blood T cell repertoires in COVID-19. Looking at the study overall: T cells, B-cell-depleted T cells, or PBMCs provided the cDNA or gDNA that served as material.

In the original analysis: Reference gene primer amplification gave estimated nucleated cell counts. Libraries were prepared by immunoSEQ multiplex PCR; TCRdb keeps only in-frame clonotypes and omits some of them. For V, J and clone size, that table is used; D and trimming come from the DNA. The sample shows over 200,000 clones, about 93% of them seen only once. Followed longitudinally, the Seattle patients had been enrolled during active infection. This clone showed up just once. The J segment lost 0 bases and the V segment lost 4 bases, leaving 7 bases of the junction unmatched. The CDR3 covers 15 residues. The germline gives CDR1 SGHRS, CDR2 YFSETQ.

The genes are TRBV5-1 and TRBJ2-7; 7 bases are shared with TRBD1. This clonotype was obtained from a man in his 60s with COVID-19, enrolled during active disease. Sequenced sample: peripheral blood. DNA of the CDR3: TGCGCCAGCAGCCTCAAGGGACAGAACTCCTACGAGCAGTACTTC. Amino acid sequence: CASSLKGQNSYEQYF.